This T cell receptor (beta chain) derives from a study of blood T cell repertoires in COVID-19. At the level of the study: Some COVID-19 samples were acute and others convalescent; all came from the United States, Italy and Spain.

Per the original methods: Amplification from reference gene primers served as the basis for estimated nucleated cell counts. Profiling relied on immunoSEQ multiplex PCR, and the TCRdb table lists in-frame clones only, not all of them. V, J and clone size derive from that table, while D and trimming were established from the DNA sequence. This table holds around 70,000 clones, 80% found once. The origin of this receptor is a man aged 50-60 years with COVID-19, enrolled during active disease. The specimen was peripheral blood.

CDR3 in amino acids: CASSSRLTDTQYF. DNA of the CDR3: TGTGCCAGCAGCTCGAGGCTCACAGATACGCAGTATTTT. The chain couples TRBV7-8 to TRBJ2-3; D not resolved. Trimming cost V 4 bases and J 2 bases, with 7 bases left between them. In germline, CDR1 is SGHVS, CDR2 FQNEAQ. There are 13 residues in the CDR3.